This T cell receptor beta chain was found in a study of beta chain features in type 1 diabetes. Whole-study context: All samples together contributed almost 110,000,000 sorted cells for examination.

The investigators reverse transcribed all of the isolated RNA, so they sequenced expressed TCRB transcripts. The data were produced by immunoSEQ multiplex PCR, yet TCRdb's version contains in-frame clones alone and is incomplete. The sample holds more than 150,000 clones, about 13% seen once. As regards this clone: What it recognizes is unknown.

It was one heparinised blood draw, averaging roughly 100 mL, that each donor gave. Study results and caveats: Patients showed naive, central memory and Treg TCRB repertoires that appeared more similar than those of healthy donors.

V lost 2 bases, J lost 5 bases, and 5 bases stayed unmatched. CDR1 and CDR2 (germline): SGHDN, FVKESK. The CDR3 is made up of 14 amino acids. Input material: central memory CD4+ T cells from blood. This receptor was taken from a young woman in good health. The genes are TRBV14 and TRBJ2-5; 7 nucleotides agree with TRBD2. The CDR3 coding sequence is TGTGCCAGCAGCCAATCCGGGACTACGGAGACCCAGTACTTC. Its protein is CASSQSGTTETQYF.